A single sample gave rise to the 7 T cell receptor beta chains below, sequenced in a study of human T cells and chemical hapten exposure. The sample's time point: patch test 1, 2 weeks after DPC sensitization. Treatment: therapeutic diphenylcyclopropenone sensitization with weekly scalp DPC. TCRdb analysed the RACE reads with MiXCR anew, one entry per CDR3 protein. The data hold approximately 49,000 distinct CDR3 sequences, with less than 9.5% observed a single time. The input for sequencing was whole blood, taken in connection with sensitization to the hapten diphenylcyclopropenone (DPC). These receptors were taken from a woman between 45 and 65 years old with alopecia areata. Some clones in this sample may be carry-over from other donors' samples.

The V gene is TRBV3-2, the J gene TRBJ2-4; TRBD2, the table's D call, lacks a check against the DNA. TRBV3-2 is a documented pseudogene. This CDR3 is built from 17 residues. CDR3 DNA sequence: TGTGCCAGCAGCCGGACTGGACTAGCGGGAGGCAAAAACATTCAGTACTTC. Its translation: CASSRTGLAGGKNIQYF.

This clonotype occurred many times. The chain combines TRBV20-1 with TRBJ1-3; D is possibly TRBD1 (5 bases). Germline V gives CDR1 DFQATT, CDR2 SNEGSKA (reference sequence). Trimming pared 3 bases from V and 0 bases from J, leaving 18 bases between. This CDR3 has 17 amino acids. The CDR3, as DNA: TGCAGTGCTAGCGGGACCCCAGGCCCCAGCTCTGGAAACACCATATATTTT. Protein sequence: CSASGTPGPSSGNTIYF.

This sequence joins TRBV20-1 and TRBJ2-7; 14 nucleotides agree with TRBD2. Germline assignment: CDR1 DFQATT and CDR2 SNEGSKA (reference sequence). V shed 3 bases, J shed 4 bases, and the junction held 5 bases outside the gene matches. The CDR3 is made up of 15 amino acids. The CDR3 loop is CSASPGTSGRYEQYF. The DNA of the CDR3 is TGCAGTGCTAGCCCCGGGACTAGCGGGAGATACGAGCAGTACTTC.

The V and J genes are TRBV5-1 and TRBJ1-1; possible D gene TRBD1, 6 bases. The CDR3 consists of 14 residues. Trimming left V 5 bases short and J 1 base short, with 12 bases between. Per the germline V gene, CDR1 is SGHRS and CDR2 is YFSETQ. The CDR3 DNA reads TGCGCCAGCAGACTGGACAGATCGAACACTGAAGCTTTCTTT. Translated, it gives CASRLDRSNTEAFF.

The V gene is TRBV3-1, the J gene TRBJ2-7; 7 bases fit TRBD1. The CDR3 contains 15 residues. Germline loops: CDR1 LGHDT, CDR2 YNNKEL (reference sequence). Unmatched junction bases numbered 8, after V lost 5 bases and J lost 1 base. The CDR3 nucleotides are TGTGCCAGCAGCGAATTAAAGGGGGCTTCCTACGAGCAGTACTTC. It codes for CASSELKGASYEQYF.

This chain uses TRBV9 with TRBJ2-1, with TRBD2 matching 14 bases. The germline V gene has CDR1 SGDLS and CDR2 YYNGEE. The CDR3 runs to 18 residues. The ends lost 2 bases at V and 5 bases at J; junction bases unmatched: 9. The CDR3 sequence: CASSVGTSGRVFNNEQFF. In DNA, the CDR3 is TGTGCCAGCAGCGTCGGGACTAGCGGGAGAGTATTCAACAATGAGCAGTTCTTC.

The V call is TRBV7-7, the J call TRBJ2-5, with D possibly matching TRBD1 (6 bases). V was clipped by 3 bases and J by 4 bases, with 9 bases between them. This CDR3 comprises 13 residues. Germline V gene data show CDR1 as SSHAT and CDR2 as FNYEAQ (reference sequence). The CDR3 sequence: CASSFNRAETQYF. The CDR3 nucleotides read TGTGCCAGCAGCTTTAACAGGGCAGAGACCCAGTACTTC.